Described below is a single T cell receptor beta chain sequence and its context. Its target is unknown. This sample was included in a study of cytomegalovirus exposure and HLA in healthy donors. The CDR3 is 16 residues long. The V end was cut by 2 bases, the J end by 4 bases, with 18 bases between. Germline-derived CDR1 and CDR2 are SGHDT and YYEEEE. It was the roughly 130-subject validation cohort, separate from the roughly 700-subject first cohort, to which the donors belonged. Clones were read by immunoSEQ multiplex PCR, and TCRdb kept only the in-frame ones, dropping some. The data contain roughly 50,000 clones, roughly 89% of them singletons. Study-wide results and limits: There were about 160 TCR beta chains listed as cytomegalovirus-associated. A subsequent analysis found that TCR clusters from the first cohort also tended to co-occur in the 120 or so validation repertoires, with roughly 95% of cluster scores above 0. In vitro, three CMV-associated chains proved specific for CMV antigens.

This sequence was found in a woman aged 18-30 years in good health and CMV-seropositive. The sequencing sample was made of PBMCs. The V and J genes are TRBV5-6 and TRBJ1-1, with a possible D match to TRBD1 (6 bases). The CDR3 is CASSFNWGQSATEAFF. For the CDR3, the DNA is TGTGCCAGCAGCTTTAACTGGGGACAAAGCGCCACTGAAGCTTTCTTT.